The source of this T cell receptor (beta chain) is a study of blood T cell repertoires in COVID-19. Study-wide background: Both acute and convalescent COVID-19 samples were obtained from the United States, Italy and Spain.

Enrollees, about 18 to 90 years old, lived in fewer than 25 US areas. Membership in each cohort depended on participant-reported clinical history. The CDR3 length is 18 residues. Trimming cost V 0 bases and J 4 bases; bases outside gene matches: 13. Germline lookup yields CDR1 SGHRS and CDR2 YFSETQ. Original data processing: Nucleated cell number was recorded as an estimate derived from reference gene primer amplification. Data came from immunoSEQ multiplex PCR; TCRdb stores just in-frame clones and leaves some out. V, J and clone size are taken as reported in that table, and D and trimming were inferred from the DNA itself. Of some 150,000 clones listed, approximately 88% are singletons.

The origin of this receptor is a woman aged 25 to 39 with acute COVID-19. This chain uses TRBV5-1 with TRBJ2-5; 9 nucleotides agree with TRBD2. Specimen: PBMCs or T cells enriched from blood (not recorded which). CDR3 in amino acids: CASSLVPPSSGTRETQYF. The CDR3 DNA follows: TGCGCCAGCAGCTTGGTCCCCCCTTCTAGCGGGACCCGAGAGACCCAGTACTTC. Supplemented by reference TRBV5-1 and TRBJ2-5, the full variable domain reads KAGVTQTPRYLIKTRGQQVTLSCSPISGHRSVSWYQQTPGQGLQFLFEYFSETQRNKGNFPGRFSGRQFSNSRSEMNVSTLELGDSALYLCASSLVPPSSGTRETQYFGPGTRLLVL.